A selection of T cell receptor beta chains follows, all from one sample in a study of OX40 agonist ivuxolimab in advanced cancers. Here immunoSEQ multiplex PCR was the method, and the copy in TCRdb shows in-frame clones only, minus some. The data show roughly 48,000 clones, 80% to 90% seen once. The specimen was CD4+ or CD8+ T cells sorted from blood, collected in a trial of the OX40 agonist ivuxolimab. The receptors stem from an adult with an advanced solid tumor such as melanoma, head and neck, liver or kidney cancer. Each CDR3 is given with its conserved first and last residue. Each record gives: D gene, clone size, J gene, V gene, CDR3 DNA, CDR3 protein. The D gene is left open where the match is weak. Size is stated for part of the rows, as once, few or many counts, or as a class when the clone is expanded.

TRBD1 | . | TRBJ1-1 | TRBV10-2 | TGCGCCAGCGTCATCGGGACAGGGAACACTGAAGCTTTCTTT | CASVIGTGNTEAFF
TRBD2 | . | TRBJ2-3 | TRBV6-1 | TGTGCCAGCACCCGAAGCGGGGGGCTCACAGATACGCAGTATTTT | CASTRSGGLTDTQYF
. | . | TRBJ2-7 | TRBV4-1 | TGCGCCAGCAGCCAAGGATTGGCTAGCTACGAGCAGTACTTC | CASSQGLASYEQYF
TRBD1 | . | TRBJ2-5 | TRBV5-1 | TGCGCCAGCAGCGACTCCGGGACAGGGATCGTGACCCAGTACTTC | CASSDSGTGIVTQYF
TRBD1 | . | TRBJ2-6 | TRBV2 | TGTGCCAGCACCAAGGACAGGGCGAGCGGGGCCAACGTCCTGACTTTC | CASTKDRASGANVLTF
. | . | TRBJ1-3 | TRBV19 | TGTGCCAGTAGTATAGTAGGAGTCCCGAGCTCTGGAAACACCATATATTTT | CASSIVGVPSSGNTIYF
. | . | TRBJ1-6 | TRBV6-6 | TGTGCCAGCAATGACGGGACCTTTTATTCACCCCTCCACTTT | CASNDGTFYSPLHF
. | . | TRBJ2-7 | TRBV7-2 | TGTGCCAGCAGCCTGGGAGGGGGACTCCTCCCTGTCTTC | CASSLGGGLLPVF
. | . | TRBJ1-4 | TRBV5-1 | TGCGCCAGCAGGACAGAACCAAATGAAAAACTGTTTTTT | CASRTEPNEKLFF
. | . | TRBJ1-3 | TRBV19 | TGTGCCAGTAGTATTGACAGCTCTGGAAACACCATATATTTT | CASSIDSSGNTIYF
TRBD2 | . | TRBJ2-3 | TRBV27 | TGTGCCAGCAGCCGTCGGCCAGCGGGGGGCTACCAGGACACAGATACGCAGTATTTT | CASSRRPAGGYQDTDTQYF
. | few | TRBJ2-7 | TRBV6-1 | TGTGCCAGCAGTGCTGAGGGCCCTGACTACGAGCAGTACTTC | CASSAEGPDYEQYF